The source of this T cell receptor beta chain is a study of graft-versus-host responses after intestinal transplantation. Study-level information: Transplant recipients had multivisceral, liver-intestinal, or isolated intestinal grafts. Every recipient underwent anti-thymocyte globulin induction, then tacrolimus and steroids for around three years.

The protocol was immunoSEQ multiplex PCR, while the TCRdb copy is restricted to in-frame clones and leaves out a portion. The table includes fewer than 60,000 clones, less than 85% detected once. With regard to this clone: Its antigen is unknown.

The V gene lost 5 bases and the J gene lost 3 bases, with 10 bases spanning the gap. Germline V lookup: CDR1 MNHNS, CDR2 SASEGT. This CDR3 is built from 13 residues. V and J are TRBV6-1 and TRBJ1-2; no definite D call. The receptor was isolated from a human donor who was the organ donor for an intestinal transplant. This specimen was unstimulated CD4+ T cells sorted from spleen or lymph node cells, taken before transplant. The CDR3 DNA reads TGTGCCAGCAGTTCGGAAGGCTACTATGGCTACACCTTC. This translates into CASSSEGYYGYTF.